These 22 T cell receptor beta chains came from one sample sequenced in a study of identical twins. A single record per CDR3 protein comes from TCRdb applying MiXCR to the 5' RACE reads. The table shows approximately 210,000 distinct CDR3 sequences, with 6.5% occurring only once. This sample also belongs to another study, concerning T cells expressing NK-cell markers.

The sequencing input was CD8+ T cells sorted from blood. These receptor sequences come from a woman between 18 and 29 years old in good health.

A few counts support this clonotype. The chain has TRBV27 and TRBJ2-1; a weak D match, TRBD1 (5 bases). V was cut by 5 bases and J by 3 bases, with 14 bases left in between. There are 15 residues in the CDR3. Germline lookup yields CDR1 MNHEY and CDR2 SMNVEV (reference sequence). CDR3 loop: CASSPRGAVYNEQFF. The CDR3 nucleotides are TGTGCCAGCAGTCCCCGTGGGGCGGTCTACAATGAGCAGTTCTTC.

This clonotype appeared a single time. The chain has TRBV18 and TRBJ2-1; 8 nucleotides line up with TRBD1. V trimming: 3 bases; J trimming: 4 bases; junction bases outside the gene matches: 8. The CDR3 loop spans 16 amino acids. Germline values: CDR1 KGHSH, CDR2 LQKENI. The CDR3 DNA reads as TGTGCCAGCTCACCCGAGGACAGGGTGTCTTACAATGAGCAGTTCTTC. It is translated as CASSPEDRVSYNEQFF.

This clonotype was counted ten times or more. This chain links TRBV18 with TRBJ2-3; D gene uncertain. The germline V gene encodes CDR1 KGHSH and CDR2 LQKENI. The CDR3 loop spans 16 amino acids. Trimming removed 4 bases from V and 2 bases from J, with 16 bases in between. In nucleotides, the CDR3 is TGTGCCAGCTCACTCGCTATTGCGGTGATCACAGATACGCAGTATTTT. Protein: CASSLAIAVITDTQYF.

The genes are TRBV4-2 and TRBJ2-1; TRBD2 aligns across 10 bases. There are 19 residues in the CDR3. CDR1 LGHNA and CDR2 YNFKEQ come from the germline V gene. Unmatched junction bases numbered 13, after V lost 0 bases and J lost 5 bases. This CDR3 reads CASSQDELAGIEIDNEQFF. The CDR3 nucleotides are TGTGCCAGCAGCCAAGATGAACTAGCGGGGATTGAAATAGACAATGAGCAGTTCTTC.

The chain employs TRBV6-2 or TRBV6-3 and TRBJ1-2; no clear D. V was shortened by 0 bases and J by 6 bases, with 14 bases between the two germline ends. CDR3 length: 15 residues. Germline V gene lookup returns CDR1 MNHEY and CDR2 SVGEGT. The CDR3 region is CASSYSMEAPHGYTF. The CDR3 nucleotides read TGTGCCAGCAGTTACTCGATGGAGGCACCCCATGGCTACACCTTC.

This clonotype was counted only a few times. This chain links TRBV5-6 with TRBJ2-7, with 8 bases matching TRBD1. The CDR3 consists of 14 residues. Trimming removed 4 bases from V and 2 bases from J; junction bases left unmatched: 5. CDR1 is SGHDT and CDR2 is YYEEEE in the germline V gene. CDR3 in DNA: TGTGCCAGCAGCCTACCGACAGGGGCCTACGAGCAGTACTTC. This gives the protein CASSLPTGAYEQYF.

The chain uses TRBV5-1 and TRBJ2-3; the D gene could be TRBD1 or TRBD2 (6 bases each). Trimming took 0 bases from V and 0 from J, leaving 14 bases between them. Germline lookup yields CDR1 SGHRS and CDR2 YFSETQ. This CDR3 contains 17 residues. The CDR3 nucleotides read TGCGCCAGCAGCTTGGTGGGGGGCTGGACAAGCACAGATACGCAGTATTTT. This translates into CASSLVGGWTSTDTQYF.

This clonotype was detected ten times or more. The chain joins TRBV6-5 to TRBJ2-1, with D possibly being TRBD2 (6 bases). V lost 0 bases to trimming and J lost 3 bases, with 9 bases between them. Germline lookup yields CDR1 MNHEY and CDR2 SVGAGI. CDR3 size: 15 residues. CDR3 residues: CASSYSGGDYNEQFF. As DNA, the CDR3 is TGTGCCAGCAGTTACTCTGGCGGGGACTACAATGAGCAGTTCTTC.

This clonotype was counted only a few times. The CDR3 sequence is CASSPETSPLYNEQFF. CDR3 nucleotide sequence: TGTGCCAGCAGCCCCGAGACTAGCCCACTTTACAATGAGCAGTTCTTC. The rearrangement links TRBV6-1 to TRBJ2-1; TRBD2 matches at 7 bases. The trim removed 6 bases at V and 4 bases at J, leaving 12 bases unmatched. Per germline, CDR1 MNHNS and CDR2 SASEGT. The CDR3 contains 16 residues.

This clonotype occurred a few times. DNA of the CDR3: TGTGCCAGCAGCTTGGGTCGGGGAGGCTACACCTTC. Translation: CASSLGRGGYTF. The rearrangement joins TRBV5-5 to TRBJ1-2; no clear D gene. The V and J ends lost 0 bases and 8 bases respectively, with 8 bases between them. CDR1 is SGHKS, CDR2 YYEKEE, per germline (reference sequence). The CDR3 contains 12 residues.

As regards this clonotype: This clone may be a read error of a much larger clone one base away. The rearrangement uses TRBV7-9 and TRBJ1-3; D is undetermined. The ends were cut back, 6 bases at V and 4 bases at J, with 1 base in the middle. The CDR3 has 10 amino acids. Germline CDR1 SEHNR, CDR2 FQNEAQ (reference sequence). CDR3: CASRGNTIYF. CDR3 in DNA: TGTGCCAGCAGGGGAAACACCATATATTTT.

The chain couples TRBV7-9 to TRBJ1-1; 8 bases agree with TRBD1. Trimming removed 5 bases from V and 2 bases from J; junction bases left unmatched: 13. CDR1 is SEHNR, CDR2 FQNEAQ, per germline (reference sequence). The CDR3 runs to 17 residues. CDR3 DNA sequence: TGTGCCAGCAGCCTTCCGGACAGGGCCTACCTCAACACTGAAGCTTTCTTT. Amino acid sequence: CASSLPDRAYLNTEAFF.

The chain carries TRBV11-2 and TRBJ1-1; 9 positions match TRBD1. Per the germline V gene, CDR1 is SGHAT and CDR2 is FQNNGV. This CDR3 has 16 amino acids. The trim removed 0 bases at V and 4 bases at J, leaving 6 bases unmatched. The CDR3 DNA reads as TGTGCCAGCAGCTTAGACCGACAGGGGGGGAGCACTGAAGCTTTCTTT. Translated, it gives CASSLDRQGGSTEAFF.

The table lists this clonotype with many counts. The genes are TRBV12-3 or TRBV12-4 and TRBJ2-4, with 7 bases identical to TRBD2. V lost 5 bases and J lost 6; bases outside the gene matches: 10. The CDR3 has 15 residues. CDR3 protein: CASSNLGGRGNIQYF. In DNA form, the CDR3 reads TGTGCCAGCAGTAACTTGGGCGGGAGAGGAAACATTCAGTACTTC.

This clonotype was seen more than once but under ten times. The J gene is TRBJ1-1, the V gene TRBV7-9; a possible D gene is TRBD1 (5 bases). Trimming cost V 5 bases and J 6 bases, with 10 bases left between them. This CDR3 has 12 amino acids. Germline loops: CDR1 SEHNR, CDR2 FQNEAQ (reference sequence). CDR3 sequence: CASSPGTPEAFF. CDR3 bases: TGTGCCAGCAGCCCAGGGACGCCTGAAGCTTTCTTT.

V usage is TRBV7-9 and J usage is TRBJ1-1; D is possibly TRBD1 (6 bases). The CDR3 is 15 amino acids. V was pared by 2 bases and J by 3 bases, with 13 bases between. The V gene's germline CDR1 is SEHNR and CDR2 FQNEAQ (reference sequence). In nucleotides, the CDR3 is TGTGCCAGCAGCTTACATCGGGGGCCTCACACTGAAGCTTTCTTT. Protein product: CASSLHRGPHTEAFF.

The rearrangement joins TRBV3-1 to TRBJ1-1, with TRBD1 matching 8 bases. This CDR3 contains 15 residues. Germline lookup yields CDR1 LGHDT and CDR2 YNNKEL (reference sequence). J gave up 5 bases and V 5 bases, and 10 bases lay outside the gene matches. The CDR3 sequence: CASSSPTGVGTEAFF. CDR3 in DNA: TGTGCCAGCAGCTCCCCGACAGGGGTTGGTACTGAAGCTTTCTTT.

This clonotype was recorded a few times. The chain's CDR3 is CASSLAITGELFF. The CDR3, as DNA: TGTGCCAGCAGCTTAGCGATCACCGGGGAGCTGTTTTTT. The chain has TRBV7-2 and TRBJ2-2; D not resolved. The V end lost 0 bases, the J end lost 4 bases, and 3 bases lay between the germline ends. This CDR3 is 13 amino acids long. Germline V gene lookup returns CDR1 SGHTA and CDR2 FQGNSA.

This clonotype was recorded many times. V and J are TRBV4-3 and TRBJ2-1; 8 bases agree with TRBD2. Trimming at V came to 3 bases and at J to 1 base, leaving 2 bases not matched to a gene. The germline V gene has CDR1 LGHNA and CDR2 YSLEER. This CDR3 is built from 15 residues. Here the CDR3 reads CASSQRLASYNEQFF. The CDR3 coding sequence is TGCGCCAGCAGCCAGAGACTAGCGTCCTACAATGAGCAGTTCTTC.

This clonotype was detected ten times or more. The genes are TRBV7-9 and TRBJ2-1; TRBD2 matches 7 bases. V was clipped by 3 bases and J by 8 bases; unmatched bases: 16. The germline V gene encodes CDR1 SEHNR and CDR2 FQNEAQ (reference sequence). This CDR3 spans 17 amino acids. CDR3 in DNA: TGTGCCAGCAGCTTTTCCCCGACTAGCCTCTTACAAGATGAGCAGTTCTTC. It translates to CASSFSPTSLLQDEQFF.

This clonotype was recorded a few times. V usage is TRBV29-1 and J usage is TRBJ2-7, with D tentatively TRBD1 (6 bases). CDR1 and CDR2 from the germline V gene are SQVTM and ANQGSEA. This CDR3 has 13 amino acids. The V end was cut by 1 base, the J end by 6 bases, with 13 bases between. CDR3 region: CSVEGGQSSEQYF. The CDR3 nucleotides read TGCAGCGTTGAAGGAGGACAGTCCAGCGAGCAGTACTTC.

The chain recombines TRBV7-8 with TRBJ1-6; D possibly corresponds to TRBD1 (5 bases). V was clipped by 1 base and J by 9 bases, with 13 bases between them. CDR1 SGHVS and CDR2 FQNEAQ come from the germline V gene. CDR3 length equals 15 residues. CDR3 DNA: TGTGCCAGCAGCTTAGAATGGGGGTACGGTTCACCCCTCCACTTT. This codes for CASSLEWGYGSPLHF.